This T cell receptor beta chain was obtained from a study of PD-L1 blockade in urothelial cancer. General study findings and limits: At the 3-week point, tumor-associated blood clones expanded more in durable-benefit patients.

Regarding this clone: What it recognizes is unknown.

J gave up 0 bases and V 4 bases, and 9 bases lay outside the gene matches. The length of the CDR3 is 17 residues. The germline V gene encodes CDR1 MNHNS and CDR2 SASEGT. Time point described: pretreatment peripheral blood. Sequencing used immunoSEQ multiplex PCR; TCRdb keeps in-frame clones, though not all of them. The sample lists some 56,000 clones, approximately 85% occurring once. This sequence was found in a man between 65 and 85 years old with urothelial cancer. The specimen was PBMCs, collected around atezolizumab (anti-PD-L1) treatment. The V and J genes are TRBV6-1 and TRBJ1-5, with TRBD1 identical over 7 bases. CDR3 DNA sequence: TGTGCCAGCAGTGCGACCGGGACAGAGTATAGCAATCAGCCCCAGCATTTT. Its translation is CASSATGTEYSNQPQHF.